This entry lists 31 T cell receptor beta chains sequenced from one sample in a study of cytomegalovirus exposure and HLA in healthy donors. Use of 60 Vbeta and 13 Jbeta primers characterized the PCR. The repertoire was sequenced with immunoSEQ multiplex PCR; TCRdb's copy has only in-frame clones and lacks some. This table has about 200,000 clones, 83% appearing once. The sample taken for sequencing was PBMCs. These receptors were collected from a girl aged 10 to 17 in good health and CMV-seronegative.

The chain has TRBV4-3 and TRBJ2-6; 9 bases map to TRBD1. CDR1 is LGHNA, CDR2 YSLEER, per germline. The V segment lost 0 bases and the J segment 0 bases; nucleotides outside the gene matches: 9. This CDR3 has 20 residues. The CDR3 region is CASSQDLSGQGYSGANVLTF. The CDR3 nucleotides read TGCGCCAGCAGCCAAGATTTATCGGGACAGGGATACTCTGGGGCCAACGTCCTGACTTTC.

The CDR3 nucleotides are TGTGCCAGCAGCGTTTCTGGAAAAACAGGGGGGCGGTTCTATGGCTACACCTTC. It encodes CASSVSGKTGGRFYGYTF. This sequence joins TRBV9 and TRBJ1-2; 8 bases line up with TRBD1. Germline V gene data show CDR1 as SGDLS and CDR2 as YYNGEE. V trimming: 2 bases; J trimming: 4 bases; junction bases outside the gene matches: 16. The length of the CDR3 is 18 residues. The full variable domain, rest sourced from reference TRBV9 and TRBJ1-2, is DSGVTQTPKHLITATGQRVTLRCSPRSGDLSVYWYQQSLDQGLQFLIQYYNGEERAKGNILERFSAQQFPDLHSELNLSSLELGDSALYFCASSVSGKTGGRFYGYTFGSGTRLTVV.

The V and J genes are TRBV10-3 and TRBJ2-1; 14 positions agree with TRBD2. The germline V gene encodes CDR1 ENHRY and CDR2 SYGVKD. Trimming at V came to 5 bases and at J to 8 bases, leaving 14 bases not matched to a gene. The CDR3 sequence is 18 residues long. CDR3 sequence reads: CAISSGLAGEARFHEQFF. The CDR3 nucleotides are TGTGCCATCAGTTCGGGACTAGCGGGAGAGGCACGGTTCCATGAGCAGTTCTTC.

Notes on this clone: At one of its ends the junction is not consistent with the germline gene, which may arise from a read error. V gene TRBV6-5 combines with J gene TRBJ2-7, with TRBD2 identical over 14 bases. Per the germline V gene, CDR1 is MNHEY and CDR2 is SVGAGI. The CDR3 runs 13 residues. The CDR3 loop reads CASSAPGLAGEHF. The CDR3 region has the DNA TGTGCCAGCAGTGCACCGGGACTAGCGGGAGAACACTTC.

This chain joins TRBV6-4 and TRBJ2-3; no clear D. Per the germline V gene, CDR1 is MRHNA and CDR2 is SNTAGT. Trimming took 3 bases from V and 0 from J, leaving 7 bases between them. This CDR3 has 14 amino acids. The CDR3 DNA follows: TGTGCCAGCAGTGAGACTGGGAGCACAGATACGCAGTATTTT. This sequence encodes CASSETGSTDTQYF.

The rearrangement joins TRBV6-4 to TRBJ1-4; 10 bases map to TRBD1. The ends lost 3 bases at V and 5 bases at J; junction bases unmatched: 18. The germline CDR1 and CDR2 sequences are MRHNA and SNTAGT. This CDR3 region has 20 residues. The CDR3 bases are TGTGCCAGCAGTGAGATCGACAGGGGGCGGAAGAAAGGACTCAATGAAAAACTGTTTTTT. Protein sequence: CASSEIDRGRKKGLNEKLFF.

As DNA, the CDR3 is TGTGCCAGCAGTCTTGTCGGGGTACGGGAAAAACTGTTTTTT. It yields the protein CASSLVGVREKLFF. The chain employs TRBV28 and TRBJ1-4, with D hard to call. The germline V gene encodes CDR1 MDHEN and CDR2 SYDVKM. V lost 5 bases and J lost 8, with 15 bases in between. The CDR3 has 14 residues. The variable domain in full, completed from reference TRBV28 and TRBJ1-4, reads DVKVTQSSRYLVKRTGEKVFLECVQDMDHENMFWYRQDPGLGLRLIYFSYDVKMKEKGDIPEGYSVSREKKERFSLILESASTNQTSMYLCASSLVGVREKLFFGSGTQLSVL.

The V and J genes are TRBV19 and TRBJ1-2; D is perhaps TRBD1 (5 bases). V was shortened by 4 bases and J by 8 bases, with 35 bases between the two germline ends. This CDR3 region has 20 residues. Germline V gene lookup returns CDR1 LNHDA and CDR2 SQIVND (reference sequence). Written as DNA, the CDR3 is TGTGCCAGTAGTAGCCACCTCGGTAAGGGGCGAATGCCCGTGGGGTTCGGCTACACCTTC. It is translated as CASSSHLGKGRMPVGFGYTF. Full variable domain (outside the CDR3, taken from reference TRBV19 and TRBJ1-2): DGGITQSPKYLFRKEGQNVTLSCEQNLNHDAMYWYRQDPGQGLRLIYYSQIVNDFQKGDIAEGYSVSREKKESFPLTVTSAQKNPTAFYLCASSSHLGKGRMPVGFGYTFGSGTRLTVV.

This clone appeared once. The genes are TRBV7-9 and TRBJ1-4; possible D gene TRBD1, 6 bases. The germline gives CDR1 SEHNR, CDR2 FQNEAQ (reference sequence). The germline V and J ends were trimmed by 6 bases and 8 bases, with 25 bases remaining between them. This CDR3 region has 17 residues. CDR3: CASSPGVGGPLREKLFF. The CDR3 DNA follows: TGTGCCAGCAGTCCCGGGGTCGGGGGGCCCCTTCGAGAAAAACTGTTTTTT. Full variable domain (missing parts from reference TRBV7-9 and TRBJ1-4): DTGVSQNPRHKITKRGQNVTFRCDPISEHNRLYWYRQTLGQGPEFLTYFQNEAQLEKSRLLSDRFSAERPKGSFSTLEIQRTEQGDSAMYLCASSPGVGGPLREKLFFGSGTQLSVL.

The chain recombines TRBV5-4 with TRBJ1-5; the D gene is possibly TRBD1 (5 bases). CDR1 is SGHNT and CDR2 is YYREEE in the germline V gene (reference sequence). This CDR3 has 14 amino acids. V lost 1 base to trimming and J lost 7 bases, with 12 bases between them. The CDR3 loop is CASSLMGGGQPQHF. The CDR3 DNA reads as TGTGCCAGCAGCTTGATGGGGGGAGGCCAGCCCCAGCATTTT.

The chain links TRBV6-5 to TRBJ2-7; 8 bases match TRBD1. Looked up from germline, CDR1 is MNHEY and CDR2 is SVGAGI. After removal of 3 bases from V and 4 bases from J, the junction contained 11 bases not matched to a gene. The CDR3 loop spans 16 amino acids. The CDR3 here is CASSYSGQGRPYEQYF. The DNA for the CDR3 is TGTGCCAGCAGTTATTCCGGACAGGGACGGCCTTACGAGCAGTACTTC.

In DNA form, the CDR3 reads TGTGCCAGCAGTGAAAGAGGGGACAGGCAAGAGACCCAGTACTTC. It is translated as CASSERGDRQETQYF. V usage is TRBV2 and J usage is TRBJ2-5; 8 nucleotides align to TRBD1. This CDR3 has 15 amino acids. Germline CDR1 and CDR2: SNHLY and FYNNEI. V was pared by 2 bases and J by 2 bases, with 4 bases of the junction left unmatched.

This clone appeared once. This rearrangement joins TRBV28 to TRBJ1-6, with D possibly TRBD1 on 6 matching bases. The CDR3 sequence is 14 residues long. The germline CDR1 and CDR2 sequences are MDHEN and SYDVKM. Trimming took off 7 bases at V and 9 bases at J, with 16 bases between the two ends. The CDR3 region is CASTPTGFRSPLHF. CDR3 DNA sequence: TGTGCCAGCACCCCGACAGGTTTCCGTTCACCCCTCCACTTT.

Of note for this clone: A junction boundary mismatches the germline segment, possibly from a read error. This chain links TRBV7-7 with TRBJ2-5; the match to TRBD2 covers 13 bases. Germline lookup yields CDR1 SSHAT and CDR2 FNYEAQ (reference sequence). This CDR3 is built from 14 residues. The CDR3 reads CASSPTSGGETQYF. DNA for the CDR3: TGTGCTAGCAGCCCGACTAGCGGGGGGGAGACCCAGTACTTC. Filled out from reference TRBV7-7 and TRBJ2-5, the complete variable domain reads GAGVSQSPRYKVTKRGQDVTLRCDPISSHATLYWYQQALGQGPEFLTYFNYEAQPDKSGLPSDRFSAERPEGSISTLTIQRTEQRDSAMYRCASSPTSGGETQYFGPGTRLLVL.

The gene calls are TRBV5-4 and TRBJ2-2; D remains ambiguous. Germline values: CDR1 SGHNT, CDR2 YYREEE (reference sequence). The CDR3 contains 15 residues. The V and J ends lost 5 bases and 4 bases respectively, with 15 bases between them. The CDR3 protein is CASRPGGRSTGELFF. The DNA for the CDR3 is TGTGCCAGCAGGCCCGGCGGAAGGAGCACCGGGGAGCTGTTTTTT. The full variable domain, with the rest looked up from reference TRBV5-4 and TRBJ2-2, is ETGVTQSPTHLIKTRGQQVTLRCSSQSGHNTVSWYQQALGQGPQFIFQYYREEENGRGNFPPRFSGLQFPNYSSELNVNALELDDSALYLCASRPGGRSTGELFFGEGSRLTVL.

The chain joins TRBV5-1 to TRBJ2-1; D possibly corresponds to TRBD2 (6 bases). V was pared by 2 bases and J by 8 bases, with 20 bases between. CDR3 length equals 16 residues. Germline CDR1 and CDR2: SGHRS and YFSETQ. DNA for the CDR3: TGCGCCAGCAGCTTTAGGACGGACTACCTGTCGCATGAGCAGTTCTTC. Translation: CASSFRTDYLSHEQFF.

Only a few counts were recorded for this clone. The V and J genes are TRBV15 and TRBJ1-6; D may be TRBD1 (6 bases). V lost 6 bases, J lost 8 bases, and 14 bases lay in between. CDR1 and CDR2 (germline): LNHNV, YYDKDF (reference sequence). The CDR3 is made up of 14 amino acids. The CDR3, as DNA: TGTGCCACCAGGGGAAGGGACATTGATTCACCCCTCCACTTT. Translated: CATRGRDIDSPLHF.

The chain carries TRBV5-8 and TRBJ2-5; 11 positions agree with TRBD2. The V and J ends lost 6 bases and 3 bases, in that order; junction bases with no gene match: 7. The CDR3 consists of 15 residues. Germline V gene data show CDR1 as SGHTS and CDR2 as YDEGEE. Here the CDR3 DNA reads TGTGCCAGCAATCCCCCGGGACTAGCGGAAGAGACCCAGTACTTC. It codes for CASNPPGLAEETQYF.

The chain uses TRBV28 and TRBJ1-2, with TRBD1 identical over 10 bases. CDR1 MDHEN and CDR2 SYDVKM come from the germline V gene. The CDR3 loop spans 16 amino acids. J gave up 6 bases and V 6 bases, and 13 bases lay outside the gene matches. CDR3 in amino acids: CASSPSPGQGNNGYTF. The CDR3 DNA reads as TGTGCCAGCAGCCCTTCACCGGGACAGGGGAACAATGGCTACACCTTC.

This clone has only a few counts. CDR3 DNA sequence: TGTGCCAGCAGCCCTTTGGTCCCGTGGCTCATGAACACTGAAGCTTTCTTT. Translating gives CASSPLVPWLMNTEAFF. V is TRBV7-9 and J is TRBJ1-1, with D unresolved. The CDR3 spans 17 residues. Germline V lookup: CDR1 SEHNR, CDR2 FQNEAQ (reference sequence). Trimming took 5 bases from V and 0 from J, leaving 19 bases between them.

The genes are TRBV5-6 and TRBJ1-1, with a possible D match to TRBD1 (5 bases). Germline V gene sequence: CDR1 SGHDT, CDR2 YYEEEE. V was pared by 1 base and J by 3 bases, with 7 bases between. The CDR3 has 13 amino acids. The CDR3: CASSLTGDTEAFF. CDR3 sequence (DNA): TGTGCCAGCAGCTTGACAGGCGACACTGAAGCTTTCTTT.

The CDR3 loop reads CASSSPDLQRTQGATEKLFF. The CDR3, as DNA: TGTGCCAGCAGCTCCCCAGACTTACAACGGACTCAGGGGGCAACAGAAAAACTGTTTTTT. The rearrangement links TRBV13 to TRBJ1-4; TRBD1 matches 8 bases. Trimming removed 4 bases from V and 8 bases from J; junction bases left unmatched: 24. Germline assignment: CDR1 PRHDT and CDR2 FYEKMQ (reference sequence). There are 20 residues in the CDR3.

The table lists this clone with a few counts. The chain carries TRBV27 and TRBJ2-7; TRBD1 matches at 10 bases. Per the germline V gene, CDR1 is MNHEY and CDR2 is SMNVEV (reference sequence). After removal of 5 bases from V and 7 bases from J, the junction contained 11 bases not matched to a gene. The length of the CDR3 is 15 residues. For the CDR3, the DNA is TGTGCCAGCAGTCGACAGGGGGCAAACTTCCGAGAGCAGTACTTC. It translates to CASSRQGANFREQYF.

The genes are TRBV21-1 and TRBJ1-1; the table's D gene call, TRBD1, was not cross checked with the DNA. TRBV21-1 is designated a pseudogene. The CDR3 extends over 11 amino acids. CDR3 loop: CASRDRDTAFF. DNA for the CDR3: TGTGCCAGCAGAGACAGGGATACGGCTTTCTTT.

In its sample, this clone was seen a few times. The chain recombines TRBV5-4 with TRBJ1-4; a weak D match, TRBD1 (6 bases). V was shortened by 0 bases and J by 14 bases, with 20 bases between the two germline ends. The CDR3 has 15 amino acids. Germline V lookup: CDR1 SGHNT, CDR2 YYREEE (reference sequence). The CDR3 here is CASSLVGTSQNRLFF. In DNA form, the CDR3 reads TGTGCCAGCAGCTTGGTAGGGACATCCCAAAATCGTCTGTTTTTT.

The chain recombines TRBV7-8 with TRBJ1-3; D gene uncertain. This CDR3 is 18 amino acids long. Per the germline V gene, CDR1 is SGHVS and CDR2 is FQNEAQ. Trimming cost V 0 bases and J 0 bases, with 15 bases left between them. The DNA of the CDR3 is TGTGCCAGCAGCTTAGCGTCTGGCCCGGCGGACTCTGGAAACACCATATATTTT. Translated: CASSLASGPADSGNTIYF.

This clone was detected a few times. J is TRBJ2-3 and V is TRBV30; D possibly corresponds to TRBD2 (6 bases). The CDR3 spans 16 residues. The V end lost 0 bases, the J end lost 10 bases, and 23 bases lay between the germline ends. Germline lookup yields CDR1 GTSNPN and CDR2 SVGIG (reference sequence). CDR3 coding DNA: TGTGCCTGGAGTGTATCTTGGGACCTGGGGGGAGCCTCGCAGTATTTT. Protein: CAWSVSWDLGGASQYF. Full variable domain (missing parts from reference TRBV30 and TRBJ2-3): SQTIHQWPATLVQPVGSPLSLECTVEGTSNPNLYWYRQAAGRGLQLLFYSVGIGQISSEVPQNLSASRPQDRQFILSSKKLLLSDSGFYLCAWSVSWDLGGASQYFGPGTRLTVL.

The rearrangement joins TRBV18 to TRBJ1-1, with D maybe TRBD1 (5 bases). The germline CDR1 and CDR2 sequences are KGHSH and LQKENI. The V end lost 1 base, the J end lost 1 base, and 7 bases lay between the germline ends. The CDR3 covers 14 residues. For the CDR3, the DNA is TGTGCCAGCTCACCACGGAGGGGGAACACTGAAGCTTTCTTT. Residues: CASSPRRGNTEAFF.

This chain uses TRBV25-1 with TRBJ2-1, with D possibly TRBD1 on 5 matching bases. The CDR3 contains 11 residues. CDR1 and CDR2 from the germline V gene are MGHDK and SYGVNS. Trimming stripped 6 bases from V and 10 bases from J, with 10 bases between. The CDR3 loop is CASRDTGEQFF. The CDR3 bases are TGTGCCAGCAGGGACACAGGCGAGCAGTTCTTC.

The chain couples TRBV7-9 to TRBJ1-6; 8 bases fit TRBD1. The CDR3 runs to 18 residues. CDR1 and CDR2 from the germline V gene are SEHNR and FQNEAQ (reference sequence). After removal of 5 bases from V and 4 bases from J, the junction contained 13 bases not matched to a gene. CDR3 residues: CASSVGRPGQEYNSPLHF. CDR3 DNA sequence: TGTGCCAGCAGCGTCGGGCGACCGGGACAGGAGTATAATTCACCCCTCCACTTT.

This clone was seen more than once but under ten times. The chain uses TRBV6-6 and TRBJ2-7, with TRBD2 matching over 10 bases. V trimming: 6 bases; J trimming: 2 bases; junction bases outside the gene matches: 4. The CDR3 has 14 residues. Germline V gene data show CDR1 as MNHNY and CDR2 as SVGAGI (reference sequence). CDR3 loop: CASRASGGPYEQYF. CDR3 nucleotide sequence: TGTGCCAGCAGGGCTAGCGGGGGCCCCTACGAGCAGTACTTC.